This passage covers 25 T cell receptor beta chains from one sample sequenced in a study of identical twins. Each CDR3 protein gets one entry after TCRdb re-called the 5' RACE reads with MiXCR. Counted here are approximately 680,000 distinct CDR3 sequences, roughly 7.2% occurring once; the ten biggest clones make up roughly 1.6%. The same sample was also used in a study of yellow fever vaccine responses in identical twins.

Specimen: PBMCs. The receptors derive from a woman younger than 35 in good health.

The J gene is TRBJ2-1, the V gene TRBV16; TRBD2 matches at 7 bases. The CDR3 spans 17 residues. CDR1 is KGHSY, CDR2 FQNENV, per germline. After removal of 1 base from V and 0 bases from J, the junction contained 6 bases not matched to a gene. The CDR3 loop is CASSQWVASGSYNEQFF. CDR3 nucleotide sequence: TGTGCCAGCAGCCAATGGGTGGCTAGCGGCTCCTACAATGAGCAGTTCTTC.

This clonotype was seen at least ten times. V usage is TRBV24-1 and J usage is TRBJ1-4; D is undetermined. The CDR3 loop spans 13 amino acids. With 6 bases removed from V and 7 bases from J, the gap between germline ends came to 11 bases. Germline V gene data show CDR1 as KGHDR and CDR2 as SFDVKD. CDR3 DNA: TGTGCCACCAGTCCGAGCAGTGGTGAAAAACTGTTTTTT. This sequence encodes CATSPSSGEKLFF.

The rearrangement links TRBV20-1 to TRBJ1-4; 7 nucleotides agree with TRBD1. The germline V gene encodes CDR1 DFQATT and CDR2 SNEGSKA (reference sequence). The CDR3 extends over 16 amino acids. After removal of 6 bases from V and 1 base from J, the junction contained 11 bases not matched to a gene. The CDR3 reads CSAIGGQGETNEKLFF. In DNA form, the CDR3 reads TGCAGTGCAATAGGAGGCCAGGGGGAAACTAATGAAAAACTGTTTTTT.

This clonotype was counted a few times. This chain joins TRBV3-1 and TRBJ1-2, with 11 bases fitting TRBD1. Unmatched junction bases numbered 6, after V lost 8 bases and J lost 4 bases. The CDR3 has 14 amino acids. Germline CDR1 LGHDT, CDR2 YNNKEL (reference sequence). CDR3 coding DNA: TGTGCCAGCGCCCGGACAGGGGGCAGCTATGGCTACACCTTC. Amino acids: CASARTGGSYGYTF.

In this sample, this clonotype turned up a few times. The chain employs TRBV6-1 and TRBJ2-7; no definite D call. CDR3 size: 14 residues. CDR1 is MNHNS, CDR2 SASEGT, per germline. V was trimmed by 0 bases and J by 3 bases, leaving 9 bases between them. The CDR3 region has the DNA TGTGCCAGCAGTGAAGCTAGGCCTAACTACGAGCAGTACTTC. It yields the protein CASSEARPNYEQYF.

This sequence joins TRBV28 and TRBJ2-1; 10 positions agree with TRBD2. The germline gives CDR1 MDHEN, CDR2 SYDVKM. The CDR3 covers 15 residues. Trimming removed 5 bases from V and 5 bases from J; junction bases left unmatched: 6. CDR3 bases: TGTGCCAGCAGTAAGTCTAGCGGGAGAAACAATGAGCAGTTCTTC. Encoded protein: CASSKSSGRNNEQFF.

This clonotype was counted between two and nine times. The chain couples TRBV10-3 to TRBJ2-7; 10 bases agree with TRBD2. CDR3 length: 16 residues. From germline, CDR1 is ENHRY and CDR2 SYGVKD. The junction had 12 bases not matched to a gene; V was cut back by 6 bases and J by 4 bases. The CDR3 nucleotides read TGTGCCATCAGAGACCCCTCTAGCGGGGGTGGGTACGAGCAGTACGTC. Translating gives CAIRDPSSGGGYEQYV.

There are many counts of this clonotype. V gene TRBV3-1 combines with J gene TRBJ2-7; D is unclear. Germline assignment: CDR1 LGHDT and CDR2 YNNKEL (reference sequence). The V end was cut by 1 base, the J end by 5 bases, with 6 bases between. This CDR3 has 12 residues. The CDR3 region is CASSQGRNEQYF. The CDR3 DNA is TGTGCCAGCAGCCAAGGGCGCAACGAGCAGTACTTC.

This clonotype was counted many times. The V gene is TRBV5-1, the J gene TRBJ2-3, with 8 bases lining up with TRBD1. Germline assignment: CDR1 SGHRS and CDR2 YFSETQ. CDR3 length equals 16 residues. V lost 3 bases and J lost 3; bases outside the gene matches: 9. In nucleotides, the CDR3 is TGCGCCAGCAGCTACGCGACAGGGGTAGTTACAGATACGCAGTATTTT. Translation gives CASSYATGVVTDTQYF.

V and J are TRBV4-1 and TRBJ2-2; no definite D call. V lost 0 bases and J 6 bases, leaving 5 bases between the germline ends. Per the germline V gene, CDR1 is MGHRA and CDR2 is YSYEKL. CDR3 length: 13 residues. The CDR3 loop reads CASSQDRSGELFF. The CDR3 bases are TGCGCCAGCAGCCAAGACCGCTCCGGGGAGCTGTTTTTT.

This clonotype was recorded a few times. The CDR3 DNA follows: TGTGCCAGCAGTTACTCGTTAGGACTAGCGGTTGAGCAGTTCTTC. This translates into CASSYSLGLAVEQFF. The chain joins TRBV6-5 to TRBJ2-1; 10 nucleotides line up with TRBD2. With V trimmed by 0 bases and J by 9 bases, 5 bases remained unmatched. In germline, CDR1 is MNHEY, CDR2 SVGAGI. This CDR3 region has 15 residues.

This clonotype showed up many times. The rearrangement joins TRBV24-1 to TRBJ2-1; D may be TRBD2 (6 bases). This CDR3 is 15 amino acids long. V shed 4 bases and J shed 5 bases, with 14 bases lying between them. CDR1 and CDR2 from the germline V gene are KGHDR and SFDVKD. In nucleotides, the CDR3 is TGTGCCACCAGTGACCCACGGACTACTAACAATGAGCAGTTCTTC. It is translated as CATSDPRTTNNEQFF.

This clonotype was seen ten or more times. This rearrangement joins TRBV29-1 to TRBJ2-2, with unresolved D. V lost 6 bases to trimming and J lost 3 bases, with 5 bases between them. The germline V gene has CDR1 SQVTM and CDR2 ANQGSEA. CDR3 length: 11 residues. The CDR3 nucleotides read TGCAGCGTAGTGGACACCGGGGAGCTGTTTTTT. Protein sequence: CSVVDTGELFF.

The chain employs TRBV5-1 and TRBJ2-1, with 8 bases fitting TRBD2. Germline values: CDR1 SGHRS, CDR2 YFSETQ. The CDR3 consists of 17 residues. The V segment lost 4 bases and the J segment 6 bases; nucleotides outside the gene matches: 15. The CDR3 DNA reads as TGCGCCAGCAGCAATGACCTATTAGCGGGAAAAACCAATGAGCAGTTCTTC. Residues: CASSNDLLAGKTNEQFF.

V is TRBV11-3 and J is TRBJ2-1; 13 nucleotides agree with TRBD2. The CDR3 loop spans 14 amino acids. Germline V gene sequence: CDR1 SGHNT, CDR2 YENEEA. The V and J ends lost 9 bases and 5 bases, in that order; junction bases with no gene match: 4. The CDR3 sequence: CASDGLAGDNEQFF. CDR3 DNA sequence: TGTGCCAGTGATGGACTAGCGGGAGACAATGAGCAGTTCTTC.

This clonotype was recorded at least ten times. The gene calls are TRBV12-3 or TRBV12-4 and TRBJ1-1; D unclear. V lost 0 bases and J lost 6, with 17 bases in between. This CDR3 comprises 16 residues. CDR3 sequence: CASSLAPLPYGAEAFF. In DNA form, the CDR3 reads TGTGCCAGCAGTTTAGCCCCACTACCCTATGGCGCTGAAGCTTTCTTT.

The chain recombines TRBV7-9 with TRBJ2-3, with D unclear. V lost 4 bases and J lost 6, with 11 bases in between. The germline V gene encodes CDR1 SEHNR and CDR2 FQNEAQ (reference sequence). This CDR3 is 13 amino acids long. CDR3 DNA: TGTGCCAGCAGCTCCTGGCCCTACGATACGCAGTATTTT. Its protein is CASSSWPYDTQYF. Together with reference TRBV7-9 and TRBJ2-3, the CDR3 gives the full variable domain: DTGVSQNPRHKITKRGQNVTFRCDPISEHNRLYWYRQTLGQGPEFLTYFQNEAQLEKSRLLSDRFSAERPKGSFSTLEIQRTEQGDSAMYLCASSSWPYDTQYFGPGTRLTVL.

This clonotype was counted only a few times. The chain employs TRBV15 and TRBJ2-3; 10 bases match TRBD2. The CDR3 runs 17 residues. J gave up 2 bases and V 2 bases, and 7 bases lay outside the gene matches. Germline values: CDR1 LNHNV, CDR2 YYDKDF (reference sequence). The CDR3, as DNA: TGTGCCACCAGCAGAAATTATGGGACTAGCGCCACAGATACGCAGTATTTT. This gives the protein CATSRNYGTSATDTQYF.

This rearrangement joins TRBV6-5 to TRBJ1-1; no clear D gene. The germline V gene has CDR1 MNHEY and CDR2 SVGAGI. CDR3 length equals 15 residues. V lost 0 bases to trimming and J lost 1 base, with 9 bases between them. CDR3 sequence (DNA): TGTGCCAGCAGTTACTCAGGACGGACGAACACTGAAGCTTTCTTT. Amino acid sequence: CASSYSGRTNTEAFF.

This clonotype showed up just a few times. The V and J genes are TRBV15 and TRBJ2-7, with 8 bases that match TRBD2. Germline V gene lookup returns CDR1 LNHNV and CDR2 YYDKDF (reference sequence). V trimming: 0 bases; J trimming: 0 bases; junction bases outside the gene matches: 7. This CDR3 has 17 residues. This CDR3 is CATSRDPTSGYSYEQYF. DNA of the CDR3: TGTGCCACCAGCAGAGATCCAACTAGCGGCTACTCCTACGAGCAGTACTTC. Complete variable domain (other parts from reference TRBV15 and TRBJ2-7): DAMVIQNPRYQVTQFGKPVTLSCSQTLNHNVMYWYQQKSSQAPKLLFHYYDKDFNNEADTPDNFQSRRPNTSFCFLDIRSPGLGDTAMYLCATSRDPTSGYSYEQYFGPGTRLTVT.

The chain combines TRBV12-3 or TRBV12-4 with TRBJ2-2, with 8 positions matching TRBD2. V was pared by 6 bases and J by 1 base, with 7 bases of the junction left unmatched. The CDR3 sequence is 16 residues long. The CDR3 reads CASRAPGTRNTGELFF. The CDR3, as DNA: TGTGCCAGCAGGGCCCCCGGGACTAGGAACACCGGGGAGCTGTTTTTT.

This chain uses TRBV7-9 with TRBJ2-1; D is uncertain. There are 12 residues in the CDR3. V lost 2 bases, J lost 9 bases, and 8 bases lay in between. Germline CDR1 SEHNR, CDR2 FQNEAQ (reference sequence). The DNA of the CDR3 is TGTGCCAGCAGCTTATCCACGGGTGAGCAGTTCTTC. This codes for CASSLSTGEQFF.

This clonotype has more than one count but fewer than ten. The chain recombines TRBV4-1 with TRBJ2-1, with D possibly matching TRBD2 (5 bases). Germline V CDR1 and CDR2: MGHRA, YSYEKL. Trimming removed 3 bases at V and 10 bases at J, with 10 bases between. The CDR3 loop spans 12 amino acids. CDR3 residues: CASSQARGEQFF. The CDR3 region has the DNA TGCGCCAGCAGCCAGGCCCGAGGGGAGCAGTTCTTC.

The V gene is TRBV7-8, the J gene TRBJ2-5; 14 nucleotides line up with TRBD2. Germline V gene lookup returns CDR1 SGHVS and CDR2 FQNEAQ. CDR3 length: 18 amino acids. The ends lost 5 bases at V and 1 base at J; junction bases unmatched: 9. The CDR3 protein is CASSPGLAGAALQETQYF. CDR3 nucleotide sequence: TGTGCCAGCAGCCCGGGACTAGCGGGAGCGGCCCTCCAAGAGACCCAGTACTTC.

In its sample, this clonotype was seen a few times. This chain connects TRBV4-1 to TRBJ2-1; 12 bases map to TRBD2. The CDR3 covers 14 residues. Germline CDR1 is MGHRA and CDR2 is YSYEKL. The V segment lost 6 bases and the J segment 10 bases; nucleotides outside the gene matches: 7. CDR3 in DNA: TGCGCCAGCAGTCTGACTAGCGGGGGCCCCGAGCAGTTCTTC. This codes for CASSLTSGGPEQFF.